The rows below give T cell receptor beta chains drawn from one sample of a study of shared clonotypes between healthy human individuals. Produced via immunoSEQ multiplex PCR; TCRdb's table is partial and in-frame only. The data show a few million clones, less than 95% seen once. The material sequenced was naive CD4+ T cells from PBMCs. The origin of the receptors is a man between 18 and 35 years old in good health. Some clones in this sample may be carry-over from other donors' samples. Both conserved end residues are part of each CDR3. The D gene is left open where the match is weak. The size entry is marked missing in some rows and otherwise reads once, few, many or a size class.

>.|.|TRBV10-3|TRBJ1-3
CAISESSGNLGNTIYF
TGTGCCATCAGTGAGTCGAGCGGGAACCTTGGAAACACCATATATTTT
>.|.|TRBV7-2|TRBJ2-5
CASSLVMTQETQYF
TGTGCCAGCAGCTTAGTGATGACACAAGAGACCCAGTACTTC
>TRBD2|.|TRBV5-1|TRBJ2-1
CASSLLAGRNNEQFF
TGCGCCAGCAGCTTACTAGCGGGCCGAAACAATGAGCAGTTCTTC
>.|few|TRBV6-5|TRBJ2-2
CASSYQTGELFF
TGTGCCAGCAGTTACCAAACCGGGGAGCTGTTTTTT
>.|.|TRBV11-2|TRBJ2-7
CASSLERRAPYEQYF
TGTGCCAGCAGCTTAGAACGGCGGGCTCCTTACGAGCAGTACTTC
>.|.|TRBV10-1|TRBJ2-1
CASSEPRPVRIPYNEQFF
TGCGCCAGCAGTGAGCCCCGTCCAGTCAGGATCCCCTACAATGAGCAGTTCTTC
>TRBD2|.|TRBV28|TRBJ2-3
CASSLLAGGQYF
TGTGCCAGCAGTTTATTAGCGGGAGGGCAGTATTTT
>TRBD1|.|TRBV9|TRBJ1-3
CASSVASGQGMAGNTIYF
TGTGCCAGCAGCGTAGCGTCGGGACAGGGGATGGCTGGAAACACCATATATTTT
>.|.|TRBV5-4|TRBJ1-1
CASSLGQGTSEAFF
TGTGCCAGCAGCTTGGGGCAGGGCACCAGTGAAGCTTTCTTT
>.|.|TRBV6-5|TRBJ1-6
CASSMDAQRPLHF
TGTGCCAGCAGTATGGACGCACAGAGGCCCCTCCACTTT
>.|.|TRBV11-1|TRBJ2-1
CASSLAGSGGYNEQFF
TGTGCCAGCAGCTTAGCAGGTAGCGGAGGGTACAATGAGCAGTTCTTC
>.|.|TRBV5-4|TRBJ2-3
CASSDTDTQYF
TGTGCCAGCAGCGACACAGATACGCAGTATTTT
>TRBD2|.|TRBV9|TRBJ2-1
CASSVVGTRRYNEQFF
TGTGCCAGCAGCGTAGTTGGGACTAGAAGGTACAATGAGCAGTTCTTC
>TRBD2|.|TRBV7-3|TRBJ2-3
CASSLLAGGGADTQYF
TGTGCCAGCAGCTTATTAGCGGGAGGTGGGGCAGATACGCAGTATTTT
>.|.|TRBV29-1|TRBJ2-5
CSVAQGGGETQYF
TGCAGCGTTGCCCAGGGCGGCGGGGAGACCCAGTACTTC
>.|.|TRBV5-4|TRBJ2-5
CASSRTFQETQYF
TGTGCCAGCAGCCGTACCTTCCAAGAGACCCAGTACTTC
>.|.|TRBV11-3|TRBJ2-1
CASSLPGITNEQFF
TGTGCCAGCAGCTTACCAGGCATCACCAATGAGCAGTTCTTC
>.|.|TRBV19|TRBJ1-2
CASTIGRLGGDNYGYTF
TGTGCCAGTACCATCGGGAGGTTGGGAGGCGATAACTATGGCTACACCTTC
>.|.|TRBV4-1|TRBJ1-4
CASSPRAESEKLFF
TGCGCCAGCAGCCCGCGGGCGGAAAGTGAAAAACTGTTTTTT
>TRBD2|.|TRBV6-5|TRBJ2-7
CATALAGNLHEQYF
TGTGCCACCGCACTAGCGGGCAACCTCCACGAGCAGTACTTC
>.|once|TRBV19|TRBJ2-3
CASSISRGRGTDTQYF
TGTGCCAGTAGTATCTCTCGGGGGCGAGGCACAGATACGCAGTATTTT
>.|.|TRBV7-2|TRBJ2-3
CASSPRRESDTQYF
TGTGCCAGCAGCCCCAGGAGGGAATCAGATACGCAGTATTTT
>TRBD1|.|TRBV5-8|TRBJ1-1
CASSSYRGPGTEAFF
TGTGCCAGCAGCTCATACAGGGGGCCGGGTACTGAAGCTTTCTTT
>.|.|TRBV7-3|TRBJ2-5
CASSFGARGETQYF
TGTGCCAGCAGCTTCGGCGCCAGGGGCGAGACCCAGTACTTC
>.|.|TRBV7-2|TRBJ2-1
CASSLAGTSDYNEQFF
TGTGCCAGCAGCTTAGCAGGCACCTCCGACTACAATGAGCAGTTCTTC
>.|once|TRBV28|TRBJ1-2
CASTPRVELYGYTF
TGTGCCAGCACCCCCAGAGTGGAGCTCTATGGCTACACCTTC